This passage covers 10 T cell receptor beta chains from one sample sequenced in a study of blood T cell repertoires in COVID-19. Clones were sequenced by immunoSEQ multiplex PCR, and TCRdb holds only the in-frame ones, with some missing. The repertoire holds about 370,000 clones, just under 90% seen once, with 1.5% to 2% in the top ten. The sequenced sample consisted of PBMCs or T cells enriched from blood (not recorded which). These receptors came from a woman aged 25-40 years who had recovered from COVID-19.

The V call is TRBV29-1, the J call TRBJ2-7; maybe TRBD1 (5 bases). The V end was cut by 4 bases, the J end by 6 bases, with 10 bases between. The germline gives CDR1 SQVTM, CDR2 ANQGSEA. This CDR3 has 11 amino acids. The CDR3 DNA reads TGCAGCGTTGCGACAGATGGCGAGCAGTACTTC. Amino acid sequence: CSVATDGEQYF.

This clone has more than one count but fewer than ten. The chain employs TRBV10-3 and TRBJ2-1; 11 bases map to TRBD2. Germline-derived CDR1 and CDR2 are ENHRY and SYGVKD. This CDR3 has 17 residues. V shed 1 base, J shed 9 bases, and the junction held 11 bases outside the gene matches. The CDR3 region is CAISEWGTSGSGSEQFF. The CDR3 nucleotides read TGTGCCATCAGTGAGTGGGGAACTAGCGGGAGTGGCAGTGAGCAGTTCTTC.

In its sample, this clone was seen once. The chain has TRBV5-4 and TRBJ2-1; the match to TRBD2 covers 7 bases. Losses at the gene ends were 4 bases for V and 1 base for J; bases not matched to a gene: 11. The CDR3 runs to 17 residues. Looked up from germline, CDR1 is SGHNT and CDR2 is YYREEE (reference sequence). CDR3 nucleotides: TGTGCCAGCAGCGGCCCAGCGGGGTCTGATTCCTACAATGAGCAGTTCTTC. Residues: CASSGPAGSDSYNEQFF.

CDR3 in amino acids: CASSYLTSGRHEQFF. CDR3 in DNA: TGTGCCAGCAGTTACTTAACTAGCGGTCGCCATGAGCAGTTCTTC. V and J are TRBV6-5 and TRBJ2-1; TRBD2 agrees at 8 bases. J lost 8 bases, V lost 1 base, and 7 bases had no gene match. Germline V CDR1 and CDR2: MNHEY, SVGAGI. The CDR3 covers 15 residues.

This clone was observed once. This chain connects TRBV6-5 to TRBJ1-2, with D perhaps TRBD1 (5 bases). Per the germline V gene, CDR1 is MNHEY and CDR2 is SVGAGI. CDR3 length: 11 amino acids. Trimming cost V 8 bases and J 4 bases, with 8 bases left between them. In nucleotides, the CDR3 is TGTGCCAGCTGGACATTCTATGGCTACACCTTC. This translates into CASWTFYGYTF.

This chain links TRBV29-1 with TRBJ1-2; maybe TRBD1 (5 bases). Between the trimmed V and J ends, which lost 4 bases and 4 bases, there was a span of 22 bases. The CDR3 has 16 amino acids. Germline V gene data show CDR1 as SQVTM and CDR2 as ANQGSEA. CDR3: CSVGIIGTPKGYGYTF. As DNA, the CDR3 is TGCAGCGTTGGGATCATCGGGACTCCGAAGGGCTATGGCTACACCTTC. Using reference TRBV29-1 and TRBJ1-2 for the parts outside the CDR3, the full variable domain is SAVISQKPSRDICQRGTSLTIQCQVDSQVTMMFWYRQQPGQSLTLIATANQGSEATYESGFVIDKFPISRPNLTFSTLTVSNMSPEDSSIYLCSVGIIGTPKGYGYTFGSGTRLTVV.

The CDR3 region is CASSYRRGFGTEAFF. DNA of the CDR3: TGTGCCAGCAGTTACCGTCGGGGGTTTGGAACTGAAGCTTTCTTT. This chain links TRBV6-5 with TRBJ1-1; possible D gene TRBD1, 5 bases. Deletions cut 2 bases from V and 5 bases from J, with 15 bases between. The CDR3 covers 15 residues. CDR1 MNHEY and CDR2 SVGAGI come from the germline V gene.

The CDR3 region is CASLSGGIYNEQFF. The CDR3 coding sequence is TGTGCCAGCCTTTCTGGAGGGATCTACAATGAGCAGTTCTTC. This chain connects TRBV28 to TRBJ2-1; tentatively, D is TRBD2 (6 bases). The length of the CDR3 is 14 residues. The germline V gene encodes CDR1 MDHEN and CDR2 SYDVKM. Trimming removed 8 bases at V and 3 bases at J, with 14 bases between.

This chain uses TRBV7-3 with TRBJ1-1; 7 nucleotides line up with TRBD1. Germline values: CDR1 SGHTA, CDR2 FQGTGA. This CDR3 spans 14 amino acids. Unmatched junction bases numbered 8, after V lost 5 bases and J lost 5 bases. CDR3 amino acids: CASSATQGETEAFF. The CDR3 bases are TGTGCCAGCAGCGCTACTCAGGGGGAGACTGAAGCTTTCTTT.

The chain combines TRBV5-1 with TRBJ1-4, with 7 positions matching TRBD1. The germline CDR1 and CDR2 sequences are SGHRS and YFSETQ. Trimming removed 0 bases from V and 4 bases from J; junction bases left unmatched: 9. CDR3 size: 17 residues. CDR3: CASSLEAGGIFNEKLFF. The CDR3 DNA follows: TGCGCCAGCAGCTTGGAGGCAGGGGGGATTTTTAATGAAAAACTGTTTTTT.